A selection of T cell receptor beta chains follows, all from one sample in a study of blood T cell repertoires in COVID-19. Sequenced by immunoSEQ multiplex PCR; TCRdb stores in-frame clones only, minus some. The table records under 95,000 clones, approximately 79% of them present only once. Sequencing was performed on peripheral blood. All receptors come from a man aged 65-85 years with acute or convalescent COVID-19. CDR3s include the opening cysteine and the closing phenylalanine or tryptophan. The order of the fields is J gene, CDR3 length, D gene, V gene, clone size, CDR3 protein, CDR3 DNA. A D gene is named only where the DNA matches it firmly. Size is omitted from some rows. Given values are once, few, many or a class for expanded clones.

>TRBJ1-5|14|-|TRBV10-2|-
CASTPGHLNQPQHF
TGCGCCAGCACTCCAGGACACTTAAATCAGCCCCAGCATTTT
>TRBJ2-1|15|TRBD2|TRBV28|-
CASRTSGGLYNEQFF
TGTGCCAGCAGAACTAGCGGGGGATTGTACAATGAGCAGTTCTTC
>TRBJ1-1|11|-|TRBV12-3/TRBV12-4|-
CASSAGVRAFF
TGTGCCAGCAGCGCAGGGGTTCGAGCTTTCTTT
>TRBJ1-6|14|-|TRBV10-3|-
CAISAGGGNSPLHF
TGTGCCATCAGTGCAGGAGGCGGTAATTCACCCCTCCACTTT
>TRBJ2-4|15|TRBD1|TRBV4-1|-
CASSQADRELYIQYF
TGCGCCAGCAGCCAGGCAGACAGGGAGTTATACATTCAGTACTTC
>TRBJ1-5|14|TRBD1|TRBV27|few
CASSLGQSNQPQHF
TGTGCCAGCAGCCTGGGACAGTCTAATCAGCCCCAGCATTTT
>TRBJ1-4|16|-|TRBV6-5|few
CASSYSMGATNEKLFF
TGTGCCAGCAGTTACTCGATGGGGGCGACTAATGAAAAACTGTTTTTT
>TRBJ2-7|15|-|TRBV5-6|once
CASSLAGRGNHEQYF
TGTGCCAGCAGCTTGGCCGGCAGGGGTAATCACGAGCAGTACTTC
>TRBJ2-7|14|-|TRBV5-8|-
CASSPAGRPYEQYF
TGTGCCAGCAGCCCCGCGGGACGGCCCTACGAGCAGTACTTC
>TRBJ2-7|14|-|TRBV7-9|-
CASSPGTAPYEQYF
TGTGCCAGCAGCCCGGGGACTGCTCCCTACGAGCAGTACTTC
>TRBJ1-1|13|-|TRBV5-1|-
CASSFQGSVEAFF
TGCGCCAGCAGCTTCCAGGGGTCCGTTGAAGCTTTCTTT
>TRBJ1-5|15|TRBD1|TRBV6-2/TRBV6-3|-
CASSYRGLNNQPQHF
TGTGCCAGCAGTTACAGGGGGCTGAATAATCAGCCCCAGCATTTT
>TRBJ2-7|17|TRBD1|TRBV5-1|-
CASSPLTGSGIPYEQYF
TGCGCCAGCAGCCCTCTGACAGGGTCCGGCATCCCTTACGAGCAGTACTTC
>TRBJ2-2|15|TRBD2|TRBV5-4|-
CASSIAGGGTGELFF
TGTGCCAGCAGCATAGCGGGGGGGGGCACCGGGGAGCTGTTTTTT
>TRBJ2-3|15|TRBD1|TRBV19|-
CASSIIGQGAETQYF
TGTGCCAGTAGTATAATTGGACAGGGGGCTGAAACGCAGTATTTT
>TRBJ2-2|13|-|TRBV19|-
CASSIWSPGELFF
TGTGCCAGTAGTATCTGGAGCCCCGGGGAGCTGTTTTTT
>TRBJ1-4|14|-|TRBV5-1|-
CASSSGATNEKLFF
TGCGCCAGCAGCTCAGGGGCAACTAATGAAAAACTGTTTTTT
>TRBJ1-6|16|TRBD1|TRBV7-9|once
CASSPFRDRGNSPLHF
TGTGCCAGCAGCCCATTCCGGGACAGGGGCAATTCACCCCTCCACTTT
>TRBJ2-7|13|TRBD1|TRBV19|-
CASAPGQGYEQYF
TGTGCCAGTGCCCCGGGACAGGGGTACGAGCAGTACTTC
>TRBJ2-1|13|TRBD2|TRBV10-2|-
CASQRDSYNEQFF
TGCGCCAGCCAGCGGGACTCCTACAATGAGCAGTTCTTC
>TRBJ1-2|16|-|TRBV28|-
CASSIGGRRNYYGYTF
TGTGCCAGCAGTATCGGGGGGCGACGGAATTACTATGGCTACACCTTC
>TRBJ1-6|15|-|TRBV3-1/TRBV3-2|-
CASSQETGWNSPLHF
TGTGCCAGCAGCCAAGAAACAGGGTGGAATTCACCCCTCCACTTT
>TRBJ2-2|14|-|TRBV19|-
CASSTSANTGELFF
TGTGCCAGTAGTACTAGCGCGAACACCGGGGAGCTGTTTTTT
>TRBJ2-2|14|-|TRBV7-2|-
CASSLGQLTGELFF
TGTGCCAGCAGCTTAGGACAGTTAACCGGGGAGCTGTTTTTT
>TRBJ2-7|14|TRBD1|TRBV5-4|-
CASSTGTGPYEQYF
TGTGCCAGCAGTACCGGGACAGGTCCCTACGAGCAGTACTTC
>TRBJ2-2|15|-|TRBV19|-
CASSMRGQGNGELFF
TGTGCCAGTAGTATGCGGGGGCAGGGTAACGGGGAGCTGTTTTTT
>TRBJ1-4|13|-|TRBV27|-
CASSLIRDEKLFF
TGTGCCAGCAGTTTGATCAGGGATGAAAAACTGTTTTTT
>TRBJ1-5|13|TRBD1|TRBV5-1|-
CASSLYRGQPQHF
TGCGCCAGCAGCTTGTACAGGGGTCAGCCCCAGCATTTT
>TRBJ2-1|19|TRBD2|TRBV7-6|few
CASSLPGLAGGIKYNEQFF
TGTGCCAGCAGCTTACCTGGACTAGCGGGGGGGATTAAATACAATGAGCAGTTCTTC
>TRBJ1-4|16|TRBD1|TRBV6-6|-
CASSLFDVRGNEKLFF
TGTGCCAGCAGTTTATTCGACGTCAGGGGGAATGAAAAACTGTTTTTT
>TRBJ2-2|13|-|TRBV10-2|once
CASSARNTGELFF
TGCGCCAGCAGTGCCCGGAACACCGGGGAGCTGTTTTTT
>TRBJ1-1|15|-|TRBV2|-
CASSAPRHTGTEAFF
TGTGCCAGCAGTGCCCCCCGCCACACGGGCACTGAAGCTTTCTTT
>TRBJ2-5|13|TRBD1|TRBV12-3/TRBV12-4|few
CASEGGPGETQYF
TGTGCCAGCGAAGGGGGCCCGGGGGAGACCCAGTACTTC
>TRBJ2-7|15|TRBD2|TRBV10-3|once
CAISDKVAGKYEQYF
TGTGCCATCAGTGATAAGGTAGCGGGAAAATACGAGCAGTACTTC
>TRBJ2-3|15|-|TRBV6-5|-
CASSLGRGGQDTQYF
TGTGCCAGCAGCTTGGGGAGGGGGGGCCAAGATACGCAGTATTTT
>TRBJ1-4|17|-|TRBV21-1|-
CASSNPYTREDNEKLFF
TGTGCCAGCAGCAATCCCTACACGCGGGAGGATAATGAAAAACTGTTTTTT
>TRBJ1-5|14|-|TRBV11-2|-
CASSLGGSNQPQHF
TGTGCCAGCAGCCTGGGGGGTAGCAATCAGCCCCAGCATTTT
>TRBJ2-3|16|-|TRBV5-1|-
CASSFSHGVGTDTQYF
TGCGCCAGCAGCTTTTCCCACGGGGTAGGCACAGATACGCAGTATTTT
>TRBJ1-4|12|TRBD1|TRBV2|-
CASGQGWEKLFF
TGTGCCAGTGGACAGGGGTGGGAAAAACTGTTTTTT
>TRBJ2-5|12|-|TRBV3-1/TRBV3-2|few
CASRGGGETQYF
TGTGCCAGCAGAGGGGGGGGAGAGACCCAGTACTTC